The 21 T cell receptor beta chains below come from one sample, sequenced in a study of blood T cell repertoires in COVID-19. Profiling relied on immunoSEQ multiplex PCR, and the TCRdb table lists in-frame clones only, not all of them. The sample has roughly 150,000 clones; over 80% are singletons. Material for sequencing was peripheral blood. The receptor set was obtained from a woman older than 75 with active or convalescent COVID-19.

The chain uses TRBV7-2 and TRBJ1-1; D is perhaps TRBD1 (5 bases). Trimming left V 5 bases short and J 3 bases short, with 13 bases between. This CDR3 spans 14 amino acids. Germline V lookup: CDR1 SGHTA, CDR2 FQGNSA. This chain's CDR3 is CASSPSWGDTEAFF. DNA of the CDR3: TGTGCCAGCAGCCCCTCGTGGGGGGACACTGAAGCTTTCTTT.

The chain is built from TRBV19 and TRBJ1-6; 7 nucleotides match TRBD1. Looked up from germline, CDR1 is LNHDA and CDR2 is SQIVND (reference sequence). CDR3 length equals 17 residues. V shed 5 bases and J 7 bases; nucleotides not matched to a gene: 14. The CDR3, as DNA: TGTGCCAGTAGTTTCGCCGTAAGGGGGCTGGGGAATTCACCCCTCCACTTT. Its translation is CASSFAVRGLGNSPLHF.

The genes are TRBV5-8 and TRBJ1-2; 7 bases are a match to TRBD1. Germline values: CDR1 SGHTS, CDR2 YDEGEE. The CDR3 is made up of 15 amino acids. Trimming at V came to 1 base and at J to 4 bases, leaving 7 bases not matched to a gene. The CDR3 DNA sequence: TGTGCCAGCAGCTTGTGGGAACAGGGGAGCTATGGCTACACCTTC. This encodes CASSLWEQGSYGYTF.

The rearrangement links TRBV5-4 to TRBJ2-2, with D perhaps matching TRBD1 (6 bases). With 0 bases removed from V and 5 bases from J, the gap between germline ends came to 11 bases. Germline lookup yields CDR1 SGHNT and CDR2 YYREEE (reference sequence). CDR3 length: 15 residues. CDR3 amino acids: CASSLAGTKTGELFF. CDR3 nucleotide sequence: TGTGCCAGCAGCTTGGCCGGGACAAAGACCGGGGAGCTGTTTTTT.

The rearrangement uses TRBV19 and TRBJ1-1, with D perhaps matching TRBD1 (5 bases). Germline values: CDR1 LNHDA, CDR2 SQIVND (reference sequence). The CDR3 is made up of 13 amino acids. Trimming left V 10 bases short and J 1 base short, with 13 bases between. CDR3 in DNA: TGTGCCACCTGGACAAAGAGGAACACTGAAGCTTTCTTT. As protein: CATWTKRNTEAFF.

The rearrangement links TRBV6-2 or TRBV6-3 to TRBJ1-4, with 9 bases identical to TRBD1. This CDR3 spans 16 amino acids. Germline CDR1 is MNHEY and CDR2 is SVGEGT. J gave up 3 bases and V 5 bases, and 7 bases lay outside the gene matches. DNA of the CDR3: TGTGCCAGCAGTACGGGACAGGGATCGTCTAATGAAAAACTGTTTTTT. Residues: CASSTGQGSSNEKLFF.

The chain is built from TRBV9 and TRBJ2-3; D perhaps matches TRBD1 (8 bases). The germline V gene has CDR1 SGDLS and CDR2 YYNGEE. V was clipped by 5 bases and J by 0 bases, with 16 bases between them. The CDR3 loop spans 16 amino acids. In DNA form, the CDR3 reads TGTGCCAGCAGGCGGGGGACAGGCCAAAGCACAGATACGCAGTATTTT. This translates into CASRRGTGQSTDTQYF.

The CDR3 protein is CASSLDRGVPGELFF. The CDR3 DNA sequence: TGTGCCAGCAGCTTAGACAGGGGAGTCCCCGGGGAGCTGTTTTTT. The chain employs TRBV7-9 and TRBJ2-2, with 7 bases identical to TRBD1. This CDR3 is built from 15 residues. V trimming: 1 base; J trimming: 6 bases; junction bases outside the gene matches: 5. The germline V gene has CDR1 SEHNR and CDR2 FQNEAQ (reference sequence).

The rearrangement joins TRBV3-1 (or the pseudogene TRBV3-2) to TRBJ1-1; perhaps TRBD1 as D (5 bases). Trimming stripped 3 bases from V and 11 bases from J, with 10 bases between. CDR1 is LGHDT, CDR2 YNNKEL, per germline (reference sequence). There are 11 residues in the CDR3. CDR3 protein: CASSQGLGAFF. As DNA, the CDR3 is TGTGCCAGCAGCCAGGGGCTTGGGGCTTTCTTT.

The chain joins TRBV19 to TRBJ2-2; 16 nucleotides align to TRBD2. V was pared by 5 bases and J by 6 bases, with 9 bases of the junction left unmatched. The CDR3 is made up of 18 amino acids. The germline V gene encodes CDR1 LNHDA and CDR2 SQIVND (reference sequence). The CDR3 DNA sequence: TGTGCCAGTAGTCCCACCGGGACTAGCGGGGGGGCATCCGGGGAGCTGTTTTTT. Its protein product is CASSPTGTSGGASGELFF.

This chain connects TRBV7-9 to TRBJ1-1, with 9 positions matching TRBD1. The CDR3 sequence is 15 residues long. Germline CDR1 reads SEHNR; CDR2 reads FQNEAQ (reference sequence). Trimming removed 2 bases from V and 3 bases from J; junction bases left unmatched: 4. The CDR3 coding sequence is TGTGCCAGCAGCTTAACAGGGGGCAGGTACACTGAAGCTTTCTTT. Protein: CASSLTGGRYTEAFF.

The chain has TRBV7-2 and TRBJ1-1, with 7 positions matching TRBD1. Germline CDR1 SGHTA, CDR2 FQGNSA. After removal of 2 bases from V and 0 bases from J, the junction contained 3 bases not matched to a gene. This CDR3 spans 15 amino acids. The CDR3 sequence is CASSLQGDLNTEAFF. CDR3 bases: TGTGCCAGCAGCTTACAGGGGGATTTGAACACTGAAGCTTTCTTT.

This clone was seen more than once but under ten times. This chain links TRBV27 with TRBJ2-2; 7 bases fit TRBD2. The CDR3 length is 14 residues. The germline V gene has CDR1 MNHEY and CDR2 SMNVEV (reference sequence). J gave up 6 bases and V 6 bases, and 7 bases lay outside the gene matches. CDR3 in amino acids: CASREEGRAGELFF. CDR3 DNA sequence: TGTGCCAGCAGGGAGGAGGGGAGGGCCGGGGAGCTGTTTTTT.

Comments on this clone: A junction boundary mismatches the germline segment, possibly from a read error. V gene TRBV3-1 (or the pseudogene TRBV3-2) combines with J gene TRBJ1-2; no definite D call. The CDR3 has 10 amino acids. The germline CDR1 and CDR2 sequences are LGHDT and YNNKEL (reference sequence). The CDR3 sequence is CASSQEIWHF. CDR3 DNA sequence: TGTGCCAGCAGCCAAGAGATTTGGCACTTC.

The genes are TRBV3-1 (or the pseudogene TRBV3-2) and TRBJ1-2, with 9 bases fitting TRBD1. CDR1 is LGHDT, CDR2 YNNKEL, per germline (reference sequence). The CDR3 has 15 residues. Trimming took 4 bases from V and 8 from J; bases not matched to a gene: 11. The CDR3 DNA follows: TGTGCCAGCAGCCCCCGCCTCTCAACAGGGGGCGGCTACACCTTC. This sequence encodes CASSPRLSTGGGYTF.

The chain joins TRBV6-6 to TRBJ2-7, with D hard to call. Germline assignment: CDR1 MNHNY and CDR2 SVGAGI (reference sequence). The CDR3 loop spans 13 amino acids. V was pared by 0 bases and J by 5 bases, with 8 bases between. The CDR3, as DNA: TGTGCCAGCAGTTACTCGGGCGTTGACGAGCAGTACTTC. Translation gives CASSYSGVDEQYF.

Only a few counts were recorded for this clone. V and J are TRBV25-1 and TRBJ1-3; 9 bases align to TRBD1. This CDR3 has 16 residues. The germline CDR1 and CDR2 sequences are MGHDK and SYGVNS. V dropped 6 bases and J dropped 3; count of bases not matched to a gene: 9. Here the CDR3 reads CASSQGQGIIGNTIYF. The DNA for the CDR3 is TGTGCCAGCAGCCAGGGACAGGGCATAATTGGAAACACCATATATTTT.

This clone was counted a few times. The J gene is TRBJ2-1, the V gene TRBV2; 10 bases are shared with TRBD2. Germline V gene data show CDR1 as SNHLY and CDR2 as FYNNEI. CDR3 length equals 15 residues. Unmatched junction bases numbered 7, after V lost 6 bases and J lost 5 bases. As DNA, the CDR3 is TGTGCCAGCAGGCTGTCTAGCGGGGGACACAATGAGCAGTTCTTC. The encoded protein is CASRLSSGGHNEQFF. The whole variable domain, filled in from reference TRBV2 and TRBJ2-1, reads EPEVTQTPSHQVTQMGQEVILRCVPISNHLYFYWYRQILGQKVEFLVSFYNNEISEKSEIFDDQFSVERPDGSNFTLKIRSTKLEDSAMYFCASRLSSGGHNEQFFGPGTRLTVL.

The CDR3 region is CASSTSGTSYNYGYTF. In nucleotides, the CDR3 is TGTGCCAGCAGCACCTCCGGGACATCCTATAACTATGGCTACACCTTC. V and J are TRBV27 and TRBJ1-2; TRBD1 is a possible D gene (6 bases). The CDR3 loop spans 16 amino acids. CDR1 and CDR2 from the germline V gene are MNHEY and SMNVEV (reference sequence). V gave up 6 bases and J gave up 1 base, with 18 bases separating them.

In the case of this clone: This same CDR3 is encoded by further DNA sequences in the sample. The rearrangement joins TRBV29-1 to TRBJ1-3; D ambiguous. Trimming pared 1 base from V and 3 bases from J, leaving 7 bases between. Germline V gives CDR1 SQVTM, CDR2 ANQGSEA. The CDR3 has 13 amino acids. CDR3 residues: CSVEGAGGNTIYF. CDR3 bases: TGCAGCGTTGAAGGGGCGGGTGGAAACACCATATATTTT. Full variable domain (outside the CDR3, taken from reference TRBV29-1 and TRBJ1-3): SAVISQKPSRDICQRGTSLTIQCQVDSQVTMMFWYRQQPGQSLTLIATANQGSEATYESGFVIDKFPISRPNLTFSTLTVSNMSPEDSSIYLCSVEGAGGNTIYFGEGSWLTVV.

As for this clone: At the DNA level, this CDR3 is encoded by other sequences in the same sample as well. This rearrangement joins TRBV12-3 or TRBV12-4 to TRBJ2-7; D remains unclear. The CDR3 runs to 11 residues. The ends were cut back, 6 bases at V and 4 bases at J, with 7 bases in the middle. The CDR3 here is CASSRAYEQYF. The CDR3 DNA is TGTGCCAGCAGCCGCGCTTACGAGCAGTACTTC.